The TCR beta chain described here comes from a study of T cells after yellow fever vaccination. A note on this clonotype: Its antigen remains unidentified.

In TCRdb, the 5' RACE reads were re-called with MiXCR into one record per CDR3 protein. The sample has under 550,000 distinct CDR3 sequences, 21% seen once; the top ten hold less than 20%. CDR1 is MNHEY, CDR2 SVGAGI, per germline. The CDR3 has 16 amino acids. Trimming removed 2 bases from V and 2 bases from J, with 15 bases in between. Study-level findings and limits: Of the clonotypes, a small share occurred in both CD4 and CD8 compartments.

This chain joins TRBV6-5 and TRBJ1-2, with D possibly TRBD1 on 5 matching bases. The sequence derives from a man younger than 30 who received the YFV17D yellow fever vaccine. The sequencing here drew on PBMCs, taken roughly 20 days after the first yellow fever vaccination. As DNA, the CDR3 is TGTGCCAGCAGTTACAAAACCGGGGGAGGCAACTATGGCTACACCTTC. This encodes CASSYKTGGGNYGYTF.